These T cell receptor beta chains were read from a single sample in a study of blood T cell repertoires in COVID-19. The assay was immunoSEQ multiplex PCR, and TCRdb's table has in-frame clones only and misses some. In the table there are approximately 160,000 clones, about 85% of which are singletons. Sequenced material: peripheral blood. These receptors were collected from a woman between 55 and 75 years old with COVID-19, enrolled during active disease. Each CDR3 is given with its conserved first and last residue. The order of the fields is D gene, J gene, V gene, clone size, CDR3 protein, CDR3 DNA. D genes are given only for firm matches. Part of the rows lack a size; the others show once, few, many or a class for expanded clones.

D gene: TRBD1
J gene: TRBJ2-7
V gene: TRBV7-9
clone size: .
CDR3 protein: CASSLQGDLSYEQYF
CDR3 DNA: TGTGCCAGCAGCTTACAGGGGGACCTCTCCTACGAGCAGTACTTC

D gene: TRBD1
J gene: TRBJ1-1
V gene: TRBV5-1
clone size: .
CDR3 protein: CASSFKTGSRNTEAFF
CDR3 DNA: TGCGCCAGCAGCTTTAAGACAGGGAGTAGGAACACTGAAGCTTTCTTT

D gene: .
J gene: TRBJ1-2
V gene: TRBV7-9
clone size: few
CDR3 protein: CASSPGVVYGYTF
CDR3 DNA: TGTGCCAGCAGCCCCGGGGTGGTCTATGGCTACACCTTC

D gene: .
J gene: TRBJ1-3
V gene: TRBV6-5
clone size: .
CDR3 protein: CASSLLDKTGNTIYF
CDR3 DNA: TGTGCCAGCTCTTTATTGGACAAGACTGGAAACACCATATATTTT

D gene: .
J gene: TRBJ1-4
V gene: TRBV6-5
clone size: .
CDR3 protein: CASSKNRATNEKLFF
CDR3 DNA: TGTGCCAGCAGTAAGAACAGAGCAACTAATGAAAAACTGTTTTTT

D gene: .
J gene: TRBJ2-3
V gene: TRBV19
clone size: .
CDR3 protein: CASSLGGASTDTQYF
CDR3 DNA: TGTGCCAGTAGTCTCGGGGGAGCTAGCACAGATACGCAGTATTTT

D gene: .
J gene: TRBJ1-2
V gene: TRBV6-5
clone size: .
CDR3 protein: CASSYSSQAAGYTF
CDR3 DNA: TGTGCCAGCAGTTACTCGAGCCAGGCTGCCGGCTACACCTTC

D gene: TRBD1
J gene: TRBJ1-6
V gene: TRBV7-8
clone size: .
CDR3 protein: CASSTPSGQGWTNSPLHF
CDR3 DNA: TGTGCCAGCAGCACCCCTTCAGGACAGGGTTGGACTAATTCACCCCTCCACTTT

D gene: TRBD2
J gene: TRBJ2-2
V gene: TRBV7-7
clone size: few
CDR3 protein: CASSYRLAGTGELFF
CDR3 DNA: TGTGCTAGCAGCTACCGACTAGCGGGCACCGGGGAGCTGTTTTTT

D gene: .
J gene: TRBJ1-1
V gene: TRBV9
clone size: .
CDR3 protein: CASSQRPDTEAFF
CDR3 DNA: TGTGCCAGCAGTCAGCGGCCGGATACTGAAGCTTTCTTT

D gene: .
J gene: TRBJ2-1
V gene: TRBV5-6
clone size: few
CDR3 protein: CASSLADWTQFF
CDR3 DNA: TGTGCCAGCAGCTTAGCGGACTGGACTCAGTTCTTC

D gene: TRBD1
J gene: TRBJ1-2
V gene: TRBV12-3/TRBV12-4
clone size: .
CDR3 protein: CASSYRGGGYTF
CDR3 DNA: TGTGCCAGCAGTTACAGGGGGGGTGGCTACACCTTC

D gene: TRBD1
J gene: TRBJ1-5
V gene: TRBV25-1
clone size: .
CDR3 protein: CASSPSGGPGSAQHF
CDR3 DNA: TGTGCCAGCAGCCCTTCAGGGGGCCCCGGATCAGCCCAGCATTTT

D gene: .
J gene: TRBJ2-2
V gene: TRBV12-3/TRBV12-4
clone size: once
CDR3 protein: CACRGAGTGELFF
CDR3 DNA: TGTGCCTGCCGGGGGGCCGGAACCGGGGAGCTGTTTTTT

D gene: TRBD1
J gene: TRBJ1-2
V gene: TRBV13
clone size: .
CDR3 protein: CASSLGQGYGYTF
CDR3 DNA: TGTGCCAGCAGCCTAGGACAGGGCTATGGCTACACCTTC

D gene: TRBD2
J gene: TRBJ2-5
V gene: TRBV27
clone size: .
CDR3 protein: CASSISSGIQETQYF
CDR3 DNA: TGTGCCAGCAGTATTAGTAGCGGGATCCAAGAGACCCAGTACTTC

D gene: TRBD1
J gene: TRBJ1-1
V gene: TRBV27
clone size: .
CDR3 protein: CASRRDRAVTEAFF
CDR3 DNA: TGTGCCAGCAGAAGGGACAGGGCGGTCACTGAAGCTTTCTTT

D gene: TRBD2
J gene: TRBJ2-1
V gene: TRBV10-3
clone size: .
CDR3 protein: CAIKAGGFEQFF
CDR3 DNA: TGTGCCATCAAAGCGGGAGGTTTTGAGCAGTTCTTC

D gene: TRBD1
J gene: TRBJ1-4
V gene: TRBV10-2
clone size: .
CDR3 protein: CASSGGEKLFF
CDR3 DNA: TGCGCCAGCTCAGGGGGGGAAAAACTGTTTTTT

D gene: .
J gene: TRBJ1-1
V gene: TRBV5-6
clone size: .
CDR3 protein: CASSSIVAGRDRNTEAFF
CDR3 DNA: TGTGCCAGCAGCTCGATTGTTGCGGGCCGAGATAGGAACACTGAAGCTTTCTTT

D gene: TRBD1
J gene: TRBJ2-2
V gene: TRBV25-1
clone size: few
CDR3 protein: CASSDPGTGNTGELFF
CDR3 DNA: TGTGCCAGCAGTGATCCCGGGACAGGGAACACCGGGGAGCTGTTTTTT

D gene: TRBD1
J gene: TRBJ1-5
V gene: TRBV7-2
clone size: .
CDR3 protein: CASSGTGGYSNQPQHF
CDR3 DNA: TGTGCCAGCAGCGGAACAGGGGGCTATAGCAATCAGCCCCAGCATTTT

D gene: .
J gene: TRBJ1-3
V gene: TRBV25-1
clone size: .
CDR3 protein: CASSYGSGNTIYF
CDR3 DNA: TGTGCCAGCAGTTACGGGAGTGGAAACACCATATATTTT

D gene: .
J gene: TRBJ2-1
V gene: TRBV9
clone size: .
CDR3 protein: CASSVDPEASSYNEQFF
CDR3 DNA: TGTGCCAGCAGCGTAGACCCGGAAGCTAGCTCCTACAATGAGCAGTTCTTC

D gene: .
J gene: TRBJ1-2
V gene: TRBV3-1/TRBV3-2
clone size: .
CDR3 protein: CASSQGGIFYGYTF
CDR3 DNA: TGTGCCAGCAGCCAAGGAGGGATTTTCTATGGCTACACCTTC

D gene: TRBD2
J gene: TRBJ2-1
V gene: TRBV29-1
clone size: .
CDR3 protein: CSVRLAGDRQNEQFF
CDR3 DNA: TGCAGCGTCCGACTAGCGGGAGATAGGCAGAATGAGCAGTTCTTC

D gene: .
J gene: TRBJ1-3
V gene: TRBV4-1
clone size: .
CDR3 protein: CASSQDPGRGRNTIYF
CDR3 DNA: TGCGCCAGCAGCCAAGATCCGGGGAGGGGTAGAAACACCATATATTTT

D gene: TRBD2
J gene: TRBJ2-1
V gene: TRBV9
clone size: .
CDR3 protein: CASSPGTSGASSYNEQFF
CDR3 DNA: TGTGCCAGCAGCCCGGGGACTAGCGGGGCCAGCTCCTACAATGAGCAGTTCTTC

D gene: .
J gene: TRBJ1-1
V gene: TRBV7-2
clone size: .
CDR3 protein: CASSLTRSTEAFF
CDR3 DNA: TGTGCCAGCAGCTTAACGAGGAGCACTGAAGCTTTCTTT

D gene: TRBD1
J gene: TRBJ1-4
V gene: TRBV19
clone size: .
CDR3 protein: CASSMTGQAYATNEKLFF
CDR3 DNA: TGTGCCAGTAGTATGACCGGACAGGCATATGCAACTAATGAAAAACTGTTTTTT

D gene: .
J gene: TRBJ1-6
V gene: TRBV5-1
clone size: .
CDR3 protein: CASSLDAGSPLHF
CDR3 DNA: TGCGCCAGCAGCTTGGATGCAGGTTCACCCCTCCACTTT

D gene: .
J gene: TRBJ1-3
V gene: TRBV5-1
clone size: .
CDR3 protein: CASSLIPGQGTHSGNTIYF
CDR3 DNA: TGCGCCAGCAGCTTAATCCCGGGGCAGGGGACCCACTCTGGAAACACCATATATTTT

D gene: TRBD1
J gene: TRBJ1-2
V gene: TRBV18
clone size: .
CDR3 protein: CASSPLGTGGYGGYTF
CDR3 DNA: TGTGCCAGCTCACCTTTGGGGACAGGGGGCTATGGAGGCTACACCTTC

D gene: TRBD2
J gene: TRBJ2-1
V gene: TRBV30
clone size: .
CDR3 protein: CAWSVRAGENYNEQFF
CDR3 DNA: TGTGCCTGGAGTGTACGGGCGGGGGAAAACTACAATGAGCAGTTCTTC

D gene: TRBD1
J gene: TRBJ1-2
V gene: TRBV19
clone size: .
CDR3 protein: CASGQTGDGYTF
CDR3 DNA: TGTGCCAGTGGCCAGACAGGGGACGGCTACACCTTC

D gene: .
J gene: TRBJ1-5
V gene: TRBV30
clone size: .
CDR3 protein: CAWSARGPNPQHF
CDR3 DNA: TGTGCCTGGAGTGCTAGGGGTCCTAATCCCCAGCATTTT

D gene: .
J gene: TRBJ1-4
V gene: TRBV30
clone size: .
CDR3 protein: CAWSVQGTEKLFF
CDR3 DNA: TGTGCCTGGAGTGTACAGGGAACTGAAAAACTGTTTTTT

D gene: .
J gene: TRBJ1-3
V gene: TRBV5-1
clone size: few
CDR3 protein: CASSLFRGSGNTIYF
CDR3 DNA: TGCGCCAGCAGCTTGTTCAGGGGCTCTGGAAACACCATATATTTT

D gene: TRBD1
J gene: TRBJ1-1
V gene: TRBV7-6
clone size: .
CDR3 protein: CASRSEQGENTEAFF
CDR3 DNA: TGTGCCAGCAGATCCGAACAGGGGGAGAACACTGAAGCTTTCTTT

D gene: TRBD1
J gene: TRBJ2-1
V gene: TRBV14
clone size: .
CDR3 protein: CASRDRSRYEQFF
CDR3 DNA: TGTGCCAGCCGGGACAGGTCAAGATATGAGCAGTTCTTC

D gene: .
J gene: TRBJ2-7
V gene: TRBV15
clone size: .
CDR3 protein: CATSAQRAPYEQYF
CDR3 DNA: TGTGCCACCAGCGCTCAGCGGGCCCCCTACGAGCAGTACTTC

D gene: .
J gene: TRBJ2-1
V gene: TRBV6-5
clone size: few
CDR3 protein: CATPGAYNEQFF
CDR3 DNA: TGTGCCACACCGGGGGCCTACAATGAGCAGTTCTTC

D gene: TRBD1
J gene: TRBJ1-5
V gene: TRBV27
clone size: .
CDR3 protein: CASSLSRDSQGRNQPQHF
CDR3 DNA: TGTGCCAGCAGTTTAAGCCGGGACAGCCAAGGTCGCAATCAGCCCCAGCATTTT

D gene: TRBD1
J gene: TRBJ2-1
V gene: TRBV11-1
clone size: .
CDR3 protein: CASSSSGTGFYNEQFF
CDR3 DNA: TGTGCCAGCAGCTCGTCCGGGACAGGTTTTTACAATGAGCAGTTCTTC

D gene: .
J gene: TRBJ1-1
V gene: TRBV7-9
clone size: .
CDR3 protein: CASSLVRGRAEAFF
CDR3 DNA: TGTGCCAGCAGCTTAGTTCGGGGAAGAGCTGAAGCTTTCTTT

D gene: TRBD1
J gene: TRBJ1-5
V gene: TRBV5-6
clone size: few
CDR3 protein: CASSVGTGGNQPQHF
CDR3 DNA: TGTGCCAGCAGCGTGGGGACAGGGGGCAATCAGCCCCAGCATTTT

D gene: .
J gene: TRBJ1-4
V gene: TRBV30
clone size: .
CDR3 protein: CACLNSGGSSEKLFF
CDR3 DNA: TGTGCCTGTCTCAACTCGGGGGGCTCTAGTGAAAAACTGTTTTTT

D gene: .
J gene: TRBJ2-1
V gene: TRBV10-3
clone size: .
CDR3 protein: CAISEESLNEQFF
CDR3 DNA: TGTGCCATCAGTGAGGAGTCCCTCAATGAGCAGTTCTTC

D gene: TRBD1
J gene: TRBJ2-5
V gene: TRBV5-4
clone size: .
CDR3 protein: CASSLDIGTGKEETQYF
CDR3 DNA: TGTGCCAGCAGCTTGGACATTGGGACAGGGAAAGAAGAGACCCAGTACTTC